This T cell receptor beta chain came from a study of T cell repertoires in cytomegalovirus infection. In its sample, this clonotype was seen many times. Germline CDR1 is SGHVS and CDR2 is FNYEAQ. The CDR3 is 15 amino acids. V was cut by 1 base and J by 4 bases, with 13 bases left in between. TCRdb fed the reads into MiXCR, producing one record per CDR3 protein. The table lists around 490,000 distinct CDR3 sequences, about 26% of them singletons. The clonotype originates from a human donor in good health (CMV status not recorded). Some clones in this sample may be carry-over from other donors' samples. Material for sequencing was PBMCs. This chain connects TRBV7-6 to TRBJ2-5; D is uncertain. DNA of the CDR3: TGTGCCAGCAGCTTAGACTTAGGGCTTCGAGAGACCCAGTACTTC. Translating gives CASSLDLGLRETQYF.